The 10 T cell receptor beta chains below come from one sample, sequenced in a study of CD8 T cells in Susac syndrome. When the RNA was reverse transcribed, random hexamers were used with an input of about 0.5 to 1 ug. One entry per CDR3 protein, called by TCRdb with MiXCR from the immunoSEQ multiplex PCR reads. The data contain roughly 150,000 distinct CDR3 sequences, more than 90% of them singletons. What was sequenced was CD4+ T cells from PBMCs. The origin of the receptors is a human donor with Susac syndrome.

The chain couples TRBV7-9 to TRBJ2-3, with 9 bases aligning to TRBD2. The V gene's germline CDR1 is SEHNR and CDR2 FQNEAQ (reference sequence). The CDR3 covers 17 residues. The J segment lost 3 bases and the V segment lost 1 base, leaving 8 bases of the junction unmatched. The CDR3 region has the DNA TGTGCCAGCAGCTTAGATTCTAGCGGGATTGGTACAGATACGCAGTATTTT. It translates to CASSLDSSGIGTDTQYF.

The V call is TRBV5-1, the J call TRBJ2-3; D not resolved. The CDR3 length is 16 residues. The germline V gene has CDR1 SGHRS and CDR2 YFSETQ. V gave up 4 bases and J gave up 1 base, with 16 bases separating them. In nucleotides, the CDR3 is TGCGCCAGCAGCACGGACCCCACCATGGGCACAGATACGCAGTATTTT. Translating gives CASSTDPTMGTDTQYF. The entire variable domain, with the rest obtained from reference TRBV5-1 and TRBJ2-3, is as follows: KAGVTQTPRYLIKTRGQQVTLSCSPISGHRSVSWYQQTPGQGLQFLFEYFSETQRNKGNFPGRFSGRQFSNSRSEMNVSTLELGDSALYLCASSTDPTMGTDTQYFGPGTRLTVL.

The V and J genes are TRBV6-4 and TRBJ2-2, with unresolved D. The CDR3 is 14 residues long. The V end was cut by 7 bases, the J end by 3 bases, with 12 bases between. Germline CDR1 is MRHNA and CDR2 is SNTAGT. The CDR3 loop reads CASKEEDHTGELFF. The DNA of the CDR3 is TGTGCCAGCAAGGAAGAGGATCACACCGGGGAGCTGTTTTTT.

This rearrangement joins TRBV18 to TRBJ1-1; tentatively, D is TRBD1 (6 bases). Trimming cost V 4 bases and J 4 bases, with 13 bases left between them. This CDR3 has 14 residues. Per the germline V gene, CDR1 is KGHSH and CDR2 is LQKENI. Here the CDR3 reads CASSLGGQGTEAFF. Here the CDR3 DNA reads TGTGCCAGCTCACTGGGGGGCCAGGGCACTGAAGCTTTCTTT.

V usage is TRBV20-1 and J usage is TRBJ1-1; D gene uncertain. Per the germline V gene, CDR1 is DFQATT and CDR2 is SNEGSKA (reference sequence). V was pared by 1 base and J by 2 bases, with 14 bases between. CDR3 length equals 15 residues. In DNA form, the CDR3 reads TGCAGTGCTAGAGCCCGGGCCCGTGTAAACACTGAAGCTTTCTTT. Protein: CSARARARVNTEAFF.

The chain employs TRBV12-3 or TRBV12-4 and TRBJ1-5; D ambiguous. Trimming cost V 5 bases and J 3 bases, with 14 bases left between them. The CDR3 consists of 15 residues. The DNA of the CDR3 is TGTGCCAGCAGTCTAACCCTTTCCCCCAATCAGCCCCAGCATTTT. It specifies CASSLTLSPNQPQHF.

The rearrangement links TRBV4-1 to TRBJ1-5; D gene uncertain. CDR3 length: 14 residues. Germline CDR1 and CDR2: MGHRA and YSYEKL. Trimming removed 1 base from V and 4 bases from J, with 8 bases in between. In nucleotides, the CDR3 is TGCGCCAGCAGCCAAGCCAAGGAGAATCAGCCCCAGCATTTT. Residues: CASSQAKENQPQHF.

The chain joins TRBV7-9 to TRBJ1-1; the D is unclear. The CDR3 extends over 14 amino acids. Germline V lookup: CDR1 SEHNR, CDR2 FQNEAQ (reference sequence). V lost 4 bases and J lost 1, with 10 bases in between. The CDR3 spells CASSYGRTNTEAFF. CDR3 nucleotides: TGTGCCAGCAGCTACGGCAGAACGAACACTGAAGCTTTCTTT.

The chain combines TRBV20-1 with TRBJ2-1; TRBD2 agrees at 13 bases. The length of the CDR3 is 17 residues. V trimming: 4 bases; J trimming: 2 bases; junction bases outside the gene matches: 8. Germline V gene data show CDR1 as DFQATT and CDR2 as SNEGSKA (reference sequence). CDR3 loop: CSAMHPGTSGTYNEQFF. The DNA of the CDR3 is TGCAGTGCTATGCACCCCGGGACTAGCGGGACCTACAATGAGCAGTTCTTC.

The chain has TRBV20-1 and TRBJ2-1; 10 positions agree with TRBD2. The V segment lost 1 base and the J segment 0 bases; nucleotides outside the gene matches: 9. There are 18 residues in the CDR3. Per the germline V gene, CDR1 is DFQATT and CDR2 is SNEGSKA (reference sequence). The CDR3 sequence is CSARGPQSGRASYNEQFF. The CDR3 DNA reads TGCAGTGCTAGAGGTCCTCAGAGCGGGAGGGCCTCCTACAATGAGCAGTTCTTC.